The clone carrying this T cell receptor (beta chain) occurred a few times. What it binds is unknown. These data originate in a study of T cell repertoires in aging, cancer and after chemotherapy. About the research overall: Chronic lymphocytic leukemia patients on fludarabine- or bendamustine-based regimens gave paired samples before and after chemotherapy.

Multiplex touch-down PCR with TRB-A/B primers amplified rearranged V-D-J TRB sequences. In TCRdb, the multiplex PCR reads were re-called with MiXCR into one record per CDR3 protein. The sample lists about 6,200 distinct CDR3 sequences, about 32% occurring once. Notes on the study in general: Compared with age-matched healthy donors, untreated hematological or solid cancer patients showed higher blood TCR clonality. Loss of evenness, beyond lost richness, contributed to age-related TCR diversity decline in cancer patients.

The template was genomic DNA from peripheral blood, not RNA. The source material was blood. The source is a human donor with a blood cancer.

This CDR3 is CASSFRRDTQYF. As DNA, the CDR3 is TGTGCCAGCAGTTTCCGTCGGGATACGCAGTATTTT. The chain couples TRBV11-2 to TRBJ2-3; D gene ambiguous. From germline, CDR1 is SGHAT and CDR2 FQNNGV. The CDR3 consists of 12 residues. V dropped 6 bases and J dropped 6 bases, with 10 bases sitting between them.